Shown below are 3 T cell receptor beta chains from a single sample sequenced in a study of blood T cell repertoires in COVID-19. The protocol was immunoSEQ multiplex PCR, while the TCRdb copy is restricted to in-frame clones and leaves out a portion. Of some 460,000 clones listed, 75% to 90% are singletons. Sequenced input: PBMCs or T cells enriched from blood (not recorded which). These receptors were taken from a woman under 30 who had recovered from COVID-19.

The chain links TRBV15 to TRBJ1-5, with TRBD1 as a possible D gene (5 bases). Germline values: CDR1 LNHNV, CDR2 YYDKDF (reference sequence). Trimming took 4 bases from V and 10 from J, leaving 14 bases between them. The CDR3 has 13 amino acids. In DNA form, the CDR3 reads TGTGCCACCAGCACAGGGCCCAAGGGCCCCCAGCATTTT. Translating it yields CATSTGPKGPQHF.

This sequence joins TRBV6-5 and TRBJ2-7, with 8 bases identical to TRBD1. The CDR3 covers 14 residues. Unmatched junction bases numbered 7, after V lost 8 bases and J lost 1 base. Germline values: CDR1 MNHEY, CDR2 SVGAGI. The CDR3 nucleotides are TGTGCCAGCCGCTTGGACAGGGCATCCTACGAGCAGTACTTC. Translated, it gives CASRLDRASYEQYF.

CDR3 amino acids: CASSSNLKGGQGEPYEQYF. CDR3 nucleotide sequence: TGTGCCAGCAGCTCAAACCTAAAAGGCGGACAGGGAGAGCCCTACGAGCAGTACTTC. The rearrangement links TRBV7-9 to TRBJ2-7, with 8 nucleotides matching TRBD1. The V and J ends lost 4 bases and 2 bases, in that order; junction bases with no gene match: 19. Germline V CDR1 and CDR2: SEHNR, FQNEAQ (reference sequence). The CDR3 runs 19 residues.